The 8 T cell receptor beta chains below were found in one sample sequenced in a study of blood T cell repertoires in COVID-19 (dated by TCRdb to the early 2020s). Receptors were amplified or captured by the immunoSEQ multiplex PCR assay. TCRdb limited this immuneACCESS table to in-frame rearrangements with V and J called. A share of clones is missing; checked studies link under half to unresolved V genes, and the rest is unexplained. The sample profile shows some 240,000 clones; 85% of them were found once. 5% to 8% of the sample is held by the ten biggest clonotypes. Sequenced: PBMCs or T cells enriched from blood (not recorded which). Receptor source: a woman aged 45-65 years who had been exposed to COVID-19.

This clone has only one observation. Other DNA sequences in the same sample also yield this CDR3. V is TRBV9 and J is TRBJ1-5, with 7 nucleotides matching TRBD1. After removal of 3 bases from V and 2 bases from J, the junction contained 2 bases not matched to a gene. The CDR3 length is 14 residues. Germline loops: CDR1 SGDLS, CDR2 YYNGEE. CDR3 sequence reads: CASSATGGNQPQHF. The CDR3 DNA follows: TGTGCCAGCAGCGCAACAGGGGGCAATCAGCCCCAGCATTTT.

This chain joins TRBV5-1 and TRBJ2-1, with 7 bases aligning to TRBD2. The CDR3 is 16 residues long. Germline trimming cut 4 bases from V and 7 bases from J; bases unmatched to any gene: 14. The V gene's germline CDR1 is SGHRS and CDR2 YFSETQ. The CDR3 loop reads CASSRLSGALRNEQFF. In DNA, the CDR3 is TGCGCCAGCAGCCGACTGAGCGGGGCCCTGAGAAATGAGCAGTTCTTC.

This chain's CDR3 is CASSPRDFDTQYF. For the CDR3, the DNA is TGCGCCAGCAGCCCCCGGGACTTTGATACGCAGTATTTT. This chain connects TRBV4-3 to TRBJ2-3, with a tentative D call TRBD2 (6 bases). The CDR3 spans 13 residues. Germline V gives CDR1 LGHNA, CDR2 YSLEER. V lost 4 bases to trimming and J lost 6 bases, with 11 bases between them.

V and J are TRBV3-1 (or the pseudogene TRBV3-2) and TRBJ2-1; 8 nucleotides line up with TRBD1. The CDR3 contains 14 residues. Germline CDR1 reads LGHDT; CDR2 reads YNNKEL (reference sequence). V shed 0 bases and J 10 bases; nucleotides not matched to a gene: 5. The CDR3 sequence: CASSQEGRGREQFF. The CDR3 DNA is TGTGCCAGCAGCCAAGAGGGCAGGGGGCGAGAGCAGTTCTTC.

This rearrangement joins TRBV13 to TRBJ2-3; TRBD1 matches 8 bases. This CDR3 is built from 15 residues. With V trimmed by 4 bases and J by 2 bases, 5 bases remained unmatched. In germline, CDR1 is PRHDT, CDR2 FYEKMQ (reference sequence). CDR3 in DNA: TGTGCCAGCAGCTCCAGGGGGCCCTCCACAGATACGCAGTATTTT. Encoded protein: CASSSRGPSTDTQYF.

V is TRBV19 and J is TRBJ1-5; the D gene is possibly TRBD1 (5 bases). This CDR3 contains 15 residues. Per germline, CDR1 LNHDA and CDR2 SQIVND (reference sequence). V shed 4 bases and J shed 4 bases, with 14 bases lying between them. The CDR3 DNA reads TGTGCCAGTAGTAAAGACAGTAGCTATAATCAGCCCCAGCATTTT. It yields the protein CASSKDSSYNQPQHF.

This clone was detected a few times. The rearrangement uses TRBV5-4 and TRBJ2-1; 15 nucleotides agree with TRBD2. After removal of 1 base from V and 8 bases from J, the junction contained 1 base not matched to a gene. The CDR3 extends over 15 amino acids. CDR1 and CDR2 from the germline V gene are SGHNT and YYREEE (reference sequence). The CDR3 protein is CASSLRTSGGDEQFF. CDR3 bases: TGTGCCAGCAGCTTGAGGACTAGCGGGGGGGATGAGCAGTTCTTC.

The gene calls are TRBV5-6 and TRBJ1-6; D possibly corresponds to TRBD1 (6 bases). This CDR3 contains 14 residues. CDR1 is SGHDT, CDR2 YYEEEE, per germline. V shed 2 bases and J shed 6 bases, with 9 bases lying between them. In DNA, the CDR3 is TGTGCCAGCAGCTTAGGACAGACTAATTCACCCCTCCACTTT. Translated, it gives CASSLGQTNSPLHF.